This T cell receptor (beta chain) was documented in a study of blood T cell repertoires in COVID-19. Study-wide background: T cells, B-cell-depleted T cells, or PBMCs provided the cDNA or gDNA that served as material.

The CDR3 runs to 15 residues. The V gene's germline CDR1 is SGHRS and CDR2 YFSETQ. Losses at the gene ends were 4 bases for V and 14 bases for J; bases not matched to a gene: 15. The repertoire was sequenced with immunoSEQ multiplex PCR; TCRdb's copy has only in-frame clones and lacks some. The sample holds about 24,000 clones, about 89% seen once. The sequenced material came from peripheral blood. This rearrangement joins TRBV5-1 to TRBJ1-6; 7 nucleotides align to TRBD1. The clonotype originates from a woman between 65 and 79 years old with active COVID-19. CDR3 nucleotides: TGCGCCAGCAGCCCCCTGACAGGGAACGGGGCCACCCTCCACTTT. Translating it yields CASSPLTGNGATLHF.